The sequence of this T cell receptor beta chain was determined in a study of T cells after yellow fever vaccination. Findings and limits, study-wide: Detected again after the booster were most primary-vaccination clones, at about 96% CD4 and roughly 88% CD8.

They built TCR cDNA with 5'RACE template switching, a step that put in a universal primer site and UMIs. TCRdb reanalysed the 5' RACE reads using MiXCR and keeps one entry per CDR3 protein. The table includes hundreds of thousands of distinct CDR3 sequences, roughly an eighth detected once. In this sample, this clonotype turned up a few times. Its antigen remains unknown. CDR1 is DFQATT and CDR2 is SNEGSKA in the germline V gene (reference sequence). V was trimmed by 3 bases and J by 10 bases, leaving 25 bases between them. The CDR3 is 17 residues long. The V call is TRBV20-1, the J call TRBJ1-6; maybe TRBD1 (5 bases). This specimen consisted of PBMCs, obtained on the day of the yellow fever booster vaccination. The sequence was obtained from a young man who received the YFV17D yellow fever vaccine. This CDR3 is CSASPRGGPRVQSPLHF. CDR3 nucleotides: TGCAGTGCTAGTCCACGGGGAGGCCCCAGGGTTCAATCACCCCTCCACTTT.